The 16 T cell receptor beta chains given below trace back to one sample, sequenced in a study of monozygotic twins with inflammatory bowel disease. TCRdb re-called the 5' RACE reads and catalogs CDR3 proteins one per entry, DNA excluded. The sample table sets out 350,000 to 550,000 distinct CDR3 sequences. Sample: blood. Receptors originate from a human donor with ulcerative colitis or Crohn's disease, or a healthy co-twin of an affected twin (not recorded which).

This sequence joins TRBV18 and TRBJ2-2. This CDR3 spans 14 amino acids. Per the germline V gene, CDR1 is KGHSH and CDR2 is LQKENI. The CDR3 here is CASSPLMDTGELFF. The full variable domain, with the rest looked up from reference TRBV18 and TRBJ2-2, is NAGVMQNPRHLVRRRGQEARLRCSPMKGHSHVYWYRQLPEEGLKFMVYLQKENIIDESGMPKERFSAEFPKEGPSILRIQQVVRGDSAAYFCASSPLMDTGELFFGEGSRLTVL.

This sequence joins TRBV2 and TRBJ2-5; there is no DNA to check the TCRdb D call of TRBD1. This CDR3 has 13 residues. Germline CDR1 SNHLY, CDR2 FYNNEI. CDR3 protein: CASRPGQVETQYF.

The chain combines TRBV7-9 with TRBJ2-7. This CDR3 is built from 15 residues. The V gene's germline CDR1 is SEHNR and CDR2 FQNEAQ (reference sequence). The CDR3 sequence: CASSLADDGPYEQYF.

The CDR3 spells CASSQESIPLHF. This rearrangement joins TRBV3-1 to TRBJ1-6. Germline CDR1 and CDR2: LGHDT and YNNKEL (reference sequence). The CDR3 spans 12 residues.

V gene TRBV29-1 combines with J gene TRBJ2-3; TCRdb returns TRBD2, unconfirmable since there is no DNA. This CDR3 has 12 amino acids. Germline V gives CDR1 SQVTM, CDR2 ANQGSEA. CDR3 loop: CSGGGAVDTQYF.

The gene calls are TRBV18 and TRBJ1-1. There are 15 residues in the CDR3. Per the germline V gene, CDR1 is KGHSH and CDR2 is LQKENI. Here the CDR3 reads CASSLPMGANTEAFF.

The chain recombines TRBV7-9 with TRBJ2-3. Germline assignment: CDR1 SEHNR and CDR2 FQNEAQ (reference sequence). The CDR3 consists of 13 residues. The CDR3: CASSFGGPDTQYF.

The chain carries TRBV4-1 and TRBJ2-7; as DNA is missing, the TRBD1 call by TCRdb cannot be tested. The CDR3 sequence is 15 residues long. In germline, CDR1 is MGHRA, CDR2 YSYEKL. The CDR3 region is CASSQDPGVFYEQYF.

The chain links TRBV15 to TRBJ2-1; no DNA is available, so the TRBD1 call from TCRdb remains unchecked. The CDR3 totals 14 residues. CDR1 is LNHNV, CDR2 YYDKDF, per germline (reference sequence). The CDR3 region is CATSPDLVTGEQFF.

The chain combines TRBV2 with TRBJ2-7. CDR1 is SNHLY, CDR2 FYNNEI, per germline. There are 14 residues in the CDR3. CDR3 sequence: CASIAGASSYEQYF.

The chain is built from TRBV10-3 and TRBJ2-1; TCRdb's D call of TRBD1 is untestable without DNA. Germline CDR1 reads ENHRY; CDR2 reads SYGVKD. CDR3 length: 16 residues. This chain's CDR3 is CAISEAGGSGYNEQFF.

The chain couples TRBV29-1 to TRBJ2-2; TCRdb lists TRBD2, though no DNA is available to test this call. The CDR3 runs to 15 residues. Germline V gene lookup returns CDR1 SQVTM and CDR2 ANQGSEA. The CDR3 protein is CSVSGTSGNTGELFF.

CDR3 loop: CASSSGQTLYQETQYF. This rearrangement joins TRBV7-2 to TRBJ2-5; no DNA is available, so the TRBD1 call from TCRdb remains unchecked. CDR1 SGHTA and CDR2 FQGNSA come from the germline V gene. The CDR3 loop spans 16 amino acids.

The J gene is TRBJ1-2, the V gene TRBV5-1; TCRdb lists TRBD1, though no DNA is available to test this call. CDR3 length: 14 amino acids. Looked up from germline, CDR1 is SGHRS and CDR2 is YFSETQ. The CDR3 spells CASSLRTDGGGYTF.

The V gene is TRBV12-3 or TRBV12-4, the J gene TRBJ2-2. The CDR3 contains 14 residues. CDR3 residues: CASSFLVNTGELFF.

The rearrangement uses TRBV10-3 and TRBJ2-6; TCRdb gives TRBD1 as the D gene, but with no DNA this cannot be confirmed. Germline V CDR1 and CDR2: ENHRY, SYGVKD. The CDR3 consists of 14 residues. The CDR3 spells CAVDQGPGANVLTF.